This T cell receptor beta chain was sequenced for a study of beta chain features in type 1 diabetes. Notes on the study in general: Type 1 diabetes patients showed fewer insertions and more deletions at VDJ junctions. PCR, the amplification step, might favor shorter templates, equally in patients and controls.

V was shortened by 2 bases and J by 2 bases, with 9 bases between the two germline ends. The CDR3 has 13 amino acids. CDR1 and CDR2 from the germline V gene are GTSNPN and SVGIG (reference sequence). Details on this clone: Its specificity is not known.

Of the isolated RNA, all was reverse transcribed, and so the sequenced material was expressed TCRB transcripts. Clones were read by immunoSEQ multiplex PCR, and TCRdb kept only the in-frame ones, dropping some. The sample holds around 240,000 clones, 55% to 70% seen once. This receptor was identified in a man aged 25-45 years in good health. The sample taken for sequencing was naive CD4+ T cells from blood. The rearrangement uses TRBV30 and TRBJ1-2; D gene uncertain. The CDR3: CAWSPDGNYGYTF. Written as DNA, the CDR3 is TGTGCCTGGAGTCCTGACGGCAACTATGGCTACACCTTC.